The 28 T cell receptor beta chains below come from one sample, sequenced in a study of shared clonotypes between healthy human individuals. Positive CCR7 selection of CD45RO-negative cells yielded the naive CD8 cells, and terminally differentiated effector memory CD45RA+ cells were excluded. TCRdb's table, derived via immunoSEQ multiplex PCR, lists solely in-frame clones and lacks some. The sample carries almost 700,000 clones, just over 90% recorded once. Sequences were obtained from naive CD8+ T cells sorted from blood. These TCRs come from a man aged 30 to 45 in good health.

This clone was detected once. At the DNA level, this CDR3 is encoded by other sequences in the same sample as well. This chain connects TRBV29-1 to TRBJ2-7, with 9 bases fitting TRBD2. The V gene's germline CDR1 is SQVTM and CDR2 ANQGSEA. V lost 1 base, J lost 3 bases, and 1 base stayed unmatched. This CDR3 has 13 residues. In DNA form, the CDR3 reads TGCAGCGTTGAAGTAGCGGGAGTCTACGAGCAGTACTTC. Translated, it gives CSVEVAGVYEQYF.

For the CDR3, the DNA is TGTGCCAGCAGCTTTTCAGGCGACGAGCAGTTCTTC. Translated, it gives CASSFSGDEQFF. The V gene is TRBV7-9, the J gene TRBJ2-1; D is ambiguous. In germline, CDR1 is SEHNR, CDR2 FQNEAQ (reference sequence). The CDR3 is 12 residues long. The germline V and J ends were trimmed by 3 bases and 10 bases, with 10 bases remaining between them.

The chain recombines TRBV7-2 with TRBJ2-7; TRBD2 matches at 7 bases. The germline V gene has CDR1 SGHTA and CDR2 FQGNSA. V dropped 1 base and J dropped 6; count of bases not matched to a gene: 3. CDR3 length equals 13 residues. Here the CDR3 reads CASSLGSGGEQYF. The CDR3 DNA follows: TGTGCCAGCAGCTTAGGGTCGGGAGGCGAGCAGTACTTC.

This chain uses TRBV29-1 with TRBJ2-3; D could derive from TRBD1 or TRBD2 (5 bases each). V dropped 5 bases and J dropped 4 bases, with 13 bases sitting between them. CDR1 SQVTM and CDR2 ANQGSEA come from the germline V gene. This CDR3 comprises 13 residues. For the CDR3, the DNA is TGCAGCGTTTGGGGGAGTCTGCCAGATACGCAGTATTTT. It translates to CSVWGSLPDTQYF.

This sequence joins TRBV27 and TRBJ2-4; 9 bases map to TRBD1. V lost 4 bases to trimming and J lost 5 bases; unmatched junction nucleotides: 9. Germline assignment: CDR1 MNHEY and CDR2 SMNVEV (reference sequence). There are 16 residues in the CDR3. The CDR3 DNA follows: TGTGCCAGCAGTTCAGGTTGGACAGGGGAGGAAAACATTCAGTACTTC. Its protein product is CASSSGWTGEENIQYF.

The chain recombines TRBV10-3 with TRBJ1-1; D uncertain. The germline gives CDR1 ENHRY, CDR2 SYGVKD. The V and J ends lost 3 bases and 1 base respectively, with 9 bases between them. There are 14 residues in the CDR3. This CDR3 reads CAISDRPKNTEAFF. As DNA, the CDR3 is TGTGCCATCAGTGACCGACCGAAGAACACTGAAGCTTTCTTT.

The DNA for the CDR3 is TGTGCCTGGAGTTGGGTCGCCGGGGAGCTGTTTTTT. Translation gives CAWSWVAGELFF. The chain recombines TRBV30 with TRBJ2-2; D ambiguous. The V end was cut by 2 bases, the J end by 6 bases, with 7 bases between. Germline-derived CDR1 and CDR2 are GTSNPN and SVGIG (reference sequence). CDR3 length: 12 residues.

CDR3 sequence (DNA): TGTGCCAGCAGCCTTTGGCTGGGACTCCAGGAGACCCAGTACTTC. Translating it yields CASSLWLGLQETQYF. The rearrangement links TRBV14 to TRBJ2-5, with D perhaps matching TRBD2 (6 bases). V lost 4 bases to trimming and J lost 5 bases, with 17 bases between them. From germline, CDR1 is SGHDN and CDR2 FVKESK. The CDR3 totals 15 residues.

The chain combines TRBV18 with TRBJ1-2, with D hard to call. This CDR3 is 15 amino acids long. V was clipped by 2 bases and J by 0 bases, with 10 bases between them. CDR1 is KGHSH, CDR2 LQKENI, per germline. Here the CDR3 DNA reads TGTGCCAGCTCACCAGAAGCACAAGCTAACTATGGCTACACCTTC. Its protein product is CASSPEAQANYGYTF. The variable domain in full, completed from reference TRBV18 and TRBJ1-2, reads NAGVMQNPRHLVRRRGQEARLRCSPMKGHSHVYWYRQLPEEGLKFMVYLQKENIIDESGMPKERFSAEFPKEGPSILRIQQVVRGDSAAYFCASSPEAQANYGYTFGSGTRLTVV.

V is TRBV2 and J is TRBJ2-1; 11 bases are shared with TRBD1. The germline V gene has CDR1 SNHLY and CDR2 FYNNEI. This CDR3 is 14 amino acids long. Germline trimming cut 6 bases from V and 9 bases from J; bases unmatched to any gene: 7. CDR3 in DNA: TGTGCCAGCAGACCGGGACAGGGGGTGGGTGAGCAGTTCTTC. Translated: CASRPGQGVGEQFF.

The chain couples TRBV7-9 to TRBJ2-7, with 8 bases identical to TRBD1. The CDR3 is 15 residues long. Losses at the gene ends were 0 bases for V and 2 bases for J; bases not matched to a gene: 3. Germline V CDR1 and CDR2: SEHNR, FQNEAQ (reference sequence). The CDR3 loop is CASSLALGQAYEQYF. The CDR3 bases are TGTGCCAGCAGCTTAGCCCTGGGACAGGCCTACGAGCAGTACTTC.

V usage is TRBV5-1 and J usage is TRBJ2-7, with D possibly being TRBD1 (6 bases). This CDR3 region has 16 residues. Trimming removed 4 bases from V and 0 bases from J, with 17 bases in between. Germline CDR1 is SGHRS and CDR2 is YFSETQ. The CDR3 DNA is TGCGCCAGCAGCCTACAACCTGGGGACAACTCCTACGAGCAGTACTTC. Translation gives CASSLQPGDNSYEQYF. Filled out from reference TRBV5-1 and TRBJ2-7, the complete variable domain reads KAGVTQTPRYLIKTRGQQVTLSCSPISGHRSVSWYQQTPGQGLQFLFEYFSETQRNKGNFPGRFSGRQFSNSRSEMNVSTLELGDSALYLCASSLQPGDNSYEQYFGPGTRLTVT.

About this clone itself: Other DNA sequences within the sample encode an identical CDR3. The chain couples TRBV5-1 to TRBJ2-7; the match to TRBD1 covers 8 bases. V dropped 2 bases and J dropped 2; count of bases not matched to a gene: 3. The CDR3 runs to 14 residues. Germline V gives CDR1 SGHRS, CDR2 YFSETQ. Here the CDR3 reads CASSLGTGAYEQYF. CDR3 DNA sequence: TGCGCCAGCAGCTTAGGGACAGGAGCCTACGAGCAGTACTTC. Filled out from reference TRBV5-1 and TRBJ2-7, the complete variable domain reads KAGVTQTPRYLIKTRGQQVTLSCSPISGHRSVSWYQQTPGQGLQFLFEYFSETQRNKGNFPGRFSGRQFSNSRSEMNVSTLELGDSALYLCASSLGTGAYEQYFGPGTRLTVT.

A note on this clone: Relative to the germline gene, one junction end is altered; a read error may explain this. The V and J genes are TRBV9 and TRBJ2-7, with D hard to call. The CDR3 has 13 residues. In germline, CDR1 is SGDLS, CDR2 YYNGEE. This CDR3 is CASSADGSSEQYF. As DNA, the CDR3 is TGTGCCAGCAGCGCGGACGGTTCCTCCGAGCAGTACTTC.

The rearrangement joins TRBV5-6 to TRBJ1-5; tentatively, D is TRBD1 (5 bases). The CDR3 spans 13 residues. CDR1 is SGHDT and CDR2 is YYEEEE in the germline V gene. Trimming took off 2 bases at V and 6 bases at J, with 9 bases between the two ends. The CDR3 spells CASSFGGGQPQHF. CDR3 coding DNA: TGTGCCAGCAGCTTCGGCGGGGGTCAGCCCCAGCATTTT.

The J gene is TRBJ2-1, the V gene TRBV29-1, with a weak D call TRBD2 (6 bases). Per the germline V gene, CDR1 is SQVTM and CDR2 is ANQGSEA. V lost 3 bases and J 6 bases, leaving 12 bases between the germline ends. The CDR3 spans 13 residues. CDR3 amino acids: CSVDRDSGNEQFF. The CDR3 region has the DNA TGCAGCGTTGATCGGGACTCGGGCAATGAGCAGTTCTTC.

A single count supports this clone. The CDR3 protein is CASSRRETGPYTDTQYF. For the CDR3, the DNA is TGTGCCAGCTCCCGACGCGAGACCGGGCCTTACACAGATACGCAGTATTTT. This rearrangement joins TRBV18 to TRBJ2-3; D is undetermined. Between the trimmed V and J ends, which lost 6 bases and 2 bases, there was a span of 21 bases. CDR1 is KGHSH, CDR2 LQKENI, per germline. The CDR3 is 17 residues long.

This CDR3 is CASSRDSNYGYTF. The CDR3 DNA is TGTGCCAGCAGTAGGGACAGTAACTATGGCTACACCTTC. The chain joins TRBV27 to TRBJ1-2, with 7 bases that match TRBD1. The V gene's germline CDR1 is MNHEY and CDR2 SMNVEV (reference sequence). J was trimmed by 1 base and V by 5 bases; bases with no gene match: 1. This CDR3 contains 13 residues.

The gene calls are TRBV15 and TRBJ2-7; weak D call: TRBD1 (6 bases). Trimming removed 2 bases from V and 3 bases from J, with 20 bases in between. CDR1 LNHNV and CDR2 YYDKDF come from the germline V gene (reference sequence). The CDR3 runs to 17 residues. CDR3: CATSRHRPGERLYEQYF. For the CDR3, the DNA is TGTGCCACCAGCAGACATCGACCAGGGGAACGGCTCTACGAGCAGTACTTC.

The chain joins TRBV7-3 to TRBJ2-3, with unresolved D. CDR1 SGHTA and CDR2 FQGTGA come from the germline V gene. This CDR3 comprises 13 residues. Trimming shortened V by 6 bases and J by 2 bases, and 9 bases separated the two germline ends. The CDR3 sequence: CASSYKLTDTQYF. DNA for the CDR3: TGTGCCAGCAGTTACAAGCTCACAGATACGCAGTATTTT.

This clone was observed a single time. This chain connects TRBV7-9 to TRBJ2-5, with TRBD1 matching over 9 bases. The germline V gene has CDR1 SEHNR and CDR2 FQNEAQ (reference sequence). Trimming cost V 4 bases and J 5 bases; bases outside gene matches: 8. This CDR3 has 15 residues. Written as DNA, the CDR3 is TGTGCCAGCAGCTCAGCACAGGGGGCGCGGGAGACCCAGTACTTC. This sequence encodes CASSSAQGARETQYF.

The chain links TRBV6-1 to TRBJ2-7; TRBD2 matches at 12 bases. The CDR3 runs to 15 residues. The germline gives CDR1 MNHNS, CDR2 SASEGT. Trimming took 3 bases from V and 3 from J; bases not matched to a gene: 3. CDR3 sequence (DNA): TGTGCCAGCAGTGAGGGACTAGCGGGCAACTACGAGCAGTACTTC. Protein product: CASSEGLAGNYEQYF.

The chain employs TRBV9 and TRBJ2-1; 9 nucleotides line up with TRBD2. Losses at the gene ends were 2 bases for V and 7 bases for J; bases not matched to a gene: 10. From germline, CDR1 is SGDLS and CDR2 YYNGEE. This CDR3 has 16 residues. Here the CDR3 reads CASSVSGRTRDNEQFF. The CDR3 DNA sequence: TGTGCCAGCAGCGTGAGCGGGAGGACGAGGGATAATGAGCAGTTCTTC.

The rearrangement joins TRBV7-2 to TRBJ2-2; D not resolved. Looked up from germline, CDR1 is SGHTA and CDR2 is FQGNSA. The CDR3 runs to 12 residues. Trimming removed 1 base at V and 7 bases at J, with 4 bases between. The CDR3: CASSLGDGELFF. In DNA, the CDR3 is TGTGCCAGCAGCTTAGGGGACGGGGAGCTGTTTTTT.

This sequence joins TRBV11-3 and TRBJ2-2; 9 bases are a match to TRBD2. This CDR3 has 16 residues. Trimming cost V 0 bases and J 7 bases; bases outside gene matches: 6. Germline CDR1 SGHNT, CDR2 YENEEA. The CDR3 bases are TGTGCCAGCAGCTTAGATCTCCGGACTAGCGACGGGGAGCTGTTTTTT. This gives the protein CASSLDLRTSDGELFF. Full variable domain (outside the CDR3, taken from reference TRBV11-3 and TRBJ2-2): EAGVVQSPRYKIIEKKQPVAFWCNPISGHNTLYWYLQNLGQGPELLIRYENEEAVDDSQLPKDRFSAERLKGVDSTLKIQPAELGDSAVYLCASSLDLRTSDGELFFGEGSRLTVL.

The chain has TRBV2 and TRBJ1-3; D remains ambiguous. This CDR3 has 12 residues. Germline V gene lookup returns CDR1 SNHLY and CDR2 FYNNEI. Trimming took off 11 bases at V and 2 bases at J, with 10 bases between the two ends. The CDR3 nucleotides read TGTGCCTTACGGGTTACTGGAAACACCATATATTTT. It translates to CALRVTGNTIYF.

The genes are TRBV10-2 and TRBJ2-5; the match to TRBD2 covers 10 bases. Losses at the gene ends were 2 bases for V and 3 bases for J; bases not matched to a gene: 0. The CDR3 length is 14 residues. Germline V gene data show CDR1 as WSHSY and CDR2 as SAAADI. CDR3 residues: CASSEGLAEETQYF. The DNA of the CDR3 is TGCGCCAGCAGTGAGGGACTAGCGGAAGAGACCCAGTACTTC.

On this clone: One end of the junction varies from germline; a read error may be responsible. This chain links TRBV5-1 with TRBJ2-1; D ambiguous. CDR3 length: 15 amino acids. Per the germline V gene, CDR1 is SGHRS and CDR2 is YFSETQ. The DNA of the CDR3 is TGCGCCAGCAGCTTCGACGGACCCTCCAACAATGAGCAGTTCTTC. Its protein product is CASSFDGPSNNEQFF.